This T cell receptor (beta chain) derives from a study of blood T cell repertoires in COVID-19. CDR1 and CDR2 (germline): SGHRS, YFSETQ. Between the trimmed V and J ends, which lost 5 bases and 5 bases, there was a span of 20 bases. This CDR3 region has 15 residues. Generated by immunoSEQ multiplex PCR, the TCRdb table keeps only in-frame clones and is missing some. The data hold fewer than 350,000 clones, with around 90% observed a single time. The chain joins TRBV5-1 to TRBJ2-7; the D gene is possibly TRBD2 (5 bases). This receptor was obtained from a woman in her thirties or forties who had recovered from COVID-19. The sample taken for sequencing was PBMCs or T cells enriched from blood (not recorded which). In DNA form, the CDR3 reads TGCGCCAGCAGAACAACGGAGGACTCCATCCACGAGCAGTACTTC. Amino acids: CASRTTEDSIHEQYF. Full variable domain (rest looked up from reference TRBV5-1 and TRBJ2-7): KAGVTQTPRYLIKTRGQQVTLSCSPISGHRSVSWYQQTPGQGLQFLFEYFSETQRNKGNFPGRFSGRQFSNSRSEMNVSTLELGDSALYLCASRTTEDSIHEQYFGPGTRLTVT.